One TCR beta chain is described in this entry. Its specific antigen is unknown. Per-nucleotide qualities are absent, and no much larger clonotype sits a single base away. Ficoll-Paque density gradient centrifugation was used to isolate PBMCs. The sample is drawn from a study of T-cell memory formation after mild COVID-19 (dated by TCRdb to the early 2020s). About the full investigation: TCR sequence clusters from the two donors were found to be largely donor specific. Longitudinal TCRalpha and TCRbeta repertoire sequencing tracked T-cell clones expanding and contracting after mild COVID-19 in a couple of donors. The cohort comprised two young, previously healthy adult volunteers, one female and one male.

Taken from cysteine to phenylalanine, the CDR3 has 16 residues. The read is trimmed to its CDR3 DNA, 48 bases read in frame from base 1. CDR1 KGHDR and CDR2 SFDVKD are derived from the germline V gene. V is shortened by 2 bases, J by 0 bases, and the region joining them spans 9 bases. For sequencing, an Illumina NovaSeq 6000 was employed. TCRalpha and TCRbeta cDNA libraries were built by 5'RACE with constant-segment primers, adding sample barcodes and unique molecular identifiers. Trizol reagent was used to extract RNA from every sample. Library amplification was performed in two PCR steps, and a second sample barcode and Illumina TruSeq adapters were introduced in the second step. Libraries were sequenced on an Illumina NovaSeq with 2 x 150 bp paired-end reads. Regarding the original processing steps: Demultiplexing of reads and collapsing into UMI-guided consensus sequences were performed with migec v1.2.7. Using mixcr v2.1.11, UMI consensuses were aligned to TRA and TRB V and J templates and then assembled into clonotypes. A clonotype was counted as expanded or contracted only if both edgeR and NoisET called the change significant, with noise models trained on biological replicates. For edgeR calls, a false discovery rate-adjusted p below 0.01 and a log2 fold-change threshold of 1 were applied. As an exploratory analysis of dynamics, PCA with hierarchical clustering was applied to max-normalized trajectories of the 1000 most abundant clonotypes. Each responding clone was given a CD4 or CD8 phenotype based on the CD4+ and CD8+ repertoires, which had been sequenced separately. The raw public data were reprocessed by TCRdb itself: fastp quality trimming at Q25, MiXCR clonotype calling, in-frame beta chains only. A single entry per CDR3 protein holds the most common genes and DNA from its merged rows. TCRdb's processing, not the authors' own work, is the source of the V and J calls. The sample profile shows 89,000 or so distinct CDR3 sequences; roughly 13% of them were found once. The ten largest make up around two fifths of the sample.

Here is what the overall study found, with its caveats: The second-wave clones that peaked on day 37 were not confirmed to be SARS-CoV-2 specific. Contracting CD4+ clones turned up mainly in the CM and EM memory subsets, whereas EMRA was where CD8+ clones were enriched. Clones that contracted from day 15 to 85 showed balanced CD4/CD8 phenotypes, whereas a second wave of clones that expanded from day 15 to 37 leaned towards CD4+. The detection of some responding clones in pre-infection memory suggests that pre-existing cross-reactive memory T cells joined the SARS-CoV-2 response. The study covered only a couple of mild cases, and larger cohorts including severe cases with pre-infection samples were considered necessary.

This sequence originates from a young man who had mild COVID-19 (a few samples of this study predate the infection). The sample titles of this study are shuffled in the database, so cell type and time point are left out; the donor was told from shared clones. The rearrangement combines TRBV24-1 with TRBJ2-2, and the D gene may be TRBD1, 5 bases matching. The sequencing sample was made of PBMCs or a T cell subset sorted from them (not recorded which). CDR3 loop: CATSDSQEPNTGELFF. The DNA sequence reads TGTGCCACCAGTGATTCACAGGAACCGAACACCGGGGAGCTGTTTTTT.